The 32 T cell receptor beta chains presented below share a single source sample, sequenced in a study of cytomegalovirus exposure and HLA in healthy donors. Produced via immunoSEQ multiplex PCR; TCRdb's table is partial and in-frame only. The data show 90,000 to 150,000 clones, more than 70% seen once. Sequencing input: PBMCs. The receptors derive from a man aged 18 to 30 in good health and CMV-seronegative.

The J gene is TRBJ2-7, the V gene TRBV21-1; TRBD1 reflects the table's D call only, with no check against the DNA. TRBV21-1 is a pseudogene locus. The CDR3 is made up of 16 amino acids. Here the CDR3 reads CASSKKPGQGAYEQYF. The CDR3 DNA sequence: TGTGCCAGCAGCAAAAAACCGGGACAAGGGGCCTACGAGCAGTACTTC.

The rearrangement uses TRBV28 and TRBJ2-7; 8 nucleotides align to TRBD1. The CDR3 runs to 16 residues. Germline lookup yields CDR1 MDHEN and CDR2 SYDVKM. The V segment lost 2 bases and the J segment 2 bases; nucleotides outside the gene matches: 8. The CDR3 spells CASSLPDRETTYEQYF. The CDR3 DNA is TGTGCCAGCAGTTTACCGGACAGGGAGACCACCTACGAGCAGTACTTC. The complete variable domain, with remaining parts taken from reference TRBV28 and TRBJ2-7, reads DVKVTQSSRYLVKRTGEKVFLECVQDMDHENMFWYRQDPGLGLRLIYFSYDVKMKEKGDIPEGYSVSREKKERFSLILESASTNQTSMYLCASSLPDRETTYEQYFGPGTRLTVT.

The chain recombines TRBV19 with TRBJ1-5; 9 bases line up with TRBD1. CDR3 size: 14 residues. Germline V gene sequence: CDR1 LNHDA, CDR2 SQIVND (reference sequence). V lost 6 bases and J lost 9; bases outside the gene matches: 9. The CDR3 region is CASSQGQGKLPQHF. In DNA form, the CDR3 reads TGTGCCAGTAGCCAAGGACAGGGGAAACTGCCCCAGCATTTT.

The rearrangement uses TRBV10-3 and TRBJ2-5; D may be TRBD1 (6 bases). The CDR3 covers 14 residues. The V gene lost 1 base and the J gene lost 5 bases, with 11 bases spanning the gap. The germline gives CDR1 ENHRY, CDR2 SYGVKD. The CDR3 coding sequence is TGTGCCATCAGTGAGTTGGGGGCTTTGGAGACCCAGTACTTC. Translating gives CAISELGALETQYF.

This chain uses TRBV27 with TRBJ2-3; TRBD2 aligns across 8 bases. The CDR3 loop spans 15 amino acids. CDR1 is MNHEY, CDR2 SMNVEV, per germline (reference sequence). With 3 bases clipped from V and 7 bases from J, the junction kept 9 bases outside the gene matches. CDR3 protein: CASSLTGGALHTQYF. Here the CDR3 DNA reads TGTGCCAGCAGTTTGACGGGAGGGGCCCTTCATACGCAGTATTTT.

The chain employs TRBV5-1 and TRBJ2-1; weak D call: TRBD2 (6 bases). V was cut by 4 bases and J by 6 bases, with 17 bases left in between. Germline CDR1 is SGHRS and CDR2 is YFSETQ. The CDR3 consists of 15 residues. The CDR3 DNA follows: TGCGCCAGCAGCCACACTAGTGAGGGAGGCAATGAGCAGTTCTTC. Residues: CASSHTSEGGNEQFF. Complete variable domain (other parts from reference TRBV5-1 and TRBJ2-1): KAGVTQTPRYLIKTRGQQVTLSCSPISGHRSVSWYQQTPGQGLQFLFEYFSETQRNKGNFPGRFSGRQFSNSRSEMNVSTLELGDSALYLCASSHTSEGGNEQFFGPGTRLTVL.

The chain employs TRBV19 and TRBJ2-1; 12 bases are shared with TRBD2. The length of the CDR3 is 17 residues. The germline CDR1 and CDR2 sequences are LNHDA and SQIVND (reference sequence). J gave up 5 bases and V 4 bases, and 9 bases lay outside the gene matches. The CDR3 sequence is CASSRNPGLAGHNEQFF. The CDR3 DNA follows: TGTGCCAGTAGTAGGAATCCGGGACTAGCGGGCCACAATGAGCAGTTCTTC.

V is TRBV5-6 and J is TRBJ2-7; 10 bases align to TRBD1. CDR3 length: 14 amino acids. V was pared by 3 bases and J by 5 bases, with 5 bases of the junction left unmatched. Looked up from germline, CDR1 is SGHDT and CDR2 is YYEEEE. DNA for the CDR3: TGTGCCAGCAGCTGGACGGGACAGGGGAACGAGCAGTACTTC. It is translated as CASSWTGQGNEQYF.

In this sample, this clone turned up once. The gene calls are TRBV5-1 and TRBJ2-7, with a possible D match to TRBD1 (6 bases). V lost 0 bases to trimming and J lost 6 bases, with 13 bases between them. In germline, CDR1 is SGHRS, CDR2 YFSETQ. The CDR3 totals 14 residues. The CDR3 loop is CASSLGTGQAEQYF. The CDR3, as DNA: TGCGCCAGCAGCTTGGGCACGGGACAAGCCGAGCAGTACTTC.

This rearrangement joins TRBV7-8 to TRBJ2-7; D is possibly TRBD1 (5 bases). Per germline, CDR1 SGHVS and CDR2 FQNEAQ. The CDR3 spans 15 residues. Trimming took 5 bases from V and 0 from J, leaving 14 bases between them. CDR3 DNA: TGTGCCAGCAGCCCGACAACGACAGACTCCTACGAGCAGTACTTC. Translated: CASSPTTTDSYEQYF.

This rearrangement joins TRBV11-2 to TRBJ2-3, with D possibly TRBD1 on 5 matching bases. CDR1 and CDR2 (germline): SGHAT, FQNNGV. This CDR3 has 14 residues. Trimming took 2 bases from V and 1 from J, leaving 7 bases between them. In DNA form, the CDR3 reads TGTGCCAGCAGCTTATTGGGGCGCACAGATACGCAGTATTTT. It codes for CASSLLGRTDTQYF.

This clone showed up just a few times. Other DNA sequences within the sample encode an identical CDR3. The chain couples TRBV28 to TRBJ1-5; D unclear. The germline V gene encodes CDR1 MDHEN and CDR2 SYDVKM. The CDR3 consists of 12 residues. The germline V and J ends were trimmed by 4 bases and 7 bases, with 8 bases remaining between them. The CDR3: CASSSGRQPQHF. The CDR3 DNA reads TGTGCCAGCAGTTCCGGGAGGCAGCCCCAGCATTTT.

The chain is built from TRBV19 and TRBJ2-5, with 9 bases matching TRBD1. Germline V gives CDR1 LNHDA, CDR2 SQIVND (reference sequence). The CDR3 runs 14 residues. J lost 2 bases, V lost 8 bases, and 6 bases had no gene match. The CDR3 is CASLDRGNQETQYF. The CDR3 nucleotides are TGTGCCAGTCTCGACAGGGGGAATCAAGAGACCCAGTACTTC.

The chain is built from TRBV7-2 and TRBJ2-5; 8 positions agree with TRBD1. This CDR3 contains 15 residues. V shed 5 bases and J 2 bases; nucleotides not matched to a gene: 7. The germline V gene has CDR1 SGHTA and CDR2 FQGNSA. Written as DNA, the CDR3 is TGTGCCAGCAGCCCGAGGACAGGGAGGCAAGAGACCCAGTACTTC. This translates into CASSPRTGRQETQYF. Drawing the rest from reference TRBV7-2 and TRBJ2-5, the complete variable domain is GAGVSQSPSNKVTEKGKDVELRCDPISGHTALYWYRQSLGQGLEFLIYFQGNSAPDKSGLPSDRFSAERTGGSVSTLTIQRTQQEDSAVYLCASSPRTGRQETQYFGPGTRLLVL.

This clone was observed a handful of times. The chain links TRBV19 to TRBJ1-1, with 7 bases lining up with TRBD1. V trimming: 7 bases; J trimming: 5 bases; junction bases outside the gene matches: 10. The germline CDR1 and CDR2 sequences are LNHDA and SQIVND (reference sequence). The CDR3 runs to 14 residues. The CDR3 nucleotides read TGTGCCAGTAACCCCGGGACAGTGATTACTGAAGCTTTCTTT. Translated, it gives CASNPGTVITEAFF.

This clone has a single count. This chain links TRBV4-3 with TRBJ2-2; no definite D call. V dropped 0 bases and J dropped 1 base, with 6 bases sitting between them. Germline CDR1 and CDR2: LGHNA and YSLEER. CDR3 size: 15 residues. Written as DNA, the CDR3 is TGCGCCAGCAGCCAAGATCTCAGGAACACCGGGGAGCTGTTTTTT. Translating gives CASSQDLRNTGELFF.

The gene calls are TRBV18 and TRBJ2-3; D ambiguous. The CDR3 runs 12 residues. V shed 2 bases and J shed 6 bases, with 6 bases lying between them. The germline CDR1 and CDR2 sequences are KGHSH and LQKENI. Written as DNA, the CDR3 is TGTGCCAGCTCACCATCCGGGGATACGCAGTATTTT. This codes for CASSPSGDTQYF.

This chain links TRBV11-2 with TRBJ2-7; the match to TRBD2 covers 7 bases. CDR1 SGHAT and CDR2 FQNNGV come from the germline V gene. The CDR3 extends over 13 amino acids. V was clipped by 6 bases and J by 2 bases; unmatched bases: 4. CDR3 loop: CASRGTKAYEQYF. CDR3 coding DNA: TGTGCCAGCAGGGGGACTAAGGCCTACGAGCAGTACTTC.

The gene calls are TRBV25-1 and TRBJ1-1; D unclear. The CDR3 consists of 15 residues. The germline V and J ends were trimmed by 0 bases and 4 bases, with 12 bases remaining between them. Germline V gene lookup returns CDR1 MGHDK and CDR2 SYGVNS. The chain's CDR3 is CASSEYKESGTEAFF. In DNA, the CDR3 is TGTGCCAGCAGTGAATATAAGGAGAGTGGCACTGAAGCTTTCTTT.

This clone was picked up a small number of times. This sequence joins TRBV11-3 and TRBJ2-2; a possible D gene is TRBD2 (5 bases). The V end lost 2 bases, the J end lost 5 bases, and 12 bases lay between the germline ends. Germline loops: CDR1 SGHNT, CDR2 YENEEA. CDR3 length equals 15 residues. The CDR3, as DNA: TGTGCCAGCAGCTTAATTAGCGCTCCGACCGGGGAGCTGTTTTTT. Its protein product is CASSLISAPTGELFF. The whole variable domain, remainder taken from reference TRBV11-3 and TRBJ2-2, is EAGVVQSPRYKIIEKKQPVAFWCNPISGHNTLYWYLQNLGQGPELLIRYENEEAVDDSQLPKDRFSAERLKGVDSTLKIQPAELGDSAVYLCASSLISAPTGELFFGEGSRLTVL.

This clone occurred once. The CDR3 nucleotides read TGCGCCAGCAGCCAAGCGGCGCCGACAGCCGAGCAGTACTTC. Translating it yields CASSQAAPTAEQYF. The V and J genes are TRBV4-1 and TRBJ2-7; weak D call: TRBD1 (5 bases). V lost 1 base and J lost 6, with 13 bases in between. CDR1 and CDR2 from the germline V gene are MGHRA and YSYEKL. This CDR3 contains 14 residues.

The V and J genes are TRBV28 and TRBJ1-5; TRBD1 matches at 8 bases. The CDR3 has 19 residues. Germline CDR1 is MDHEN and CDR2 is SYDVKM. J lost 1 base, V lost 5 bases, and 16 bases had no gene match. CDR3 in DNA: TGTGCCAGCAGTCCACGGGTACGTAGGACAGGGAAGAGCAATCAGCCCCAGCATTTT. It translates to CASSPRVRRTGKSNQPQHF.

This clone is medium-sized (0.01 to 0.1%) within its sample. The J gene is TRBJ1-1, the V gene TRBV25-1; 11 nucleotides line up with TRBD1. Germline CDR1 is MGHDK and CDR2 is SYGVNS. CDR3 length: 15 amino acids. The trim removed 3 bases at V and 4 bases at J, leaving 4 bases unmatched. The CDR3 region is CASSDPGQGGTEAFF. The DNA for the CDR3 is TGTGCCAGCAGTGATCCGGGACAGGGGGGCACTGAAGCTTTCTTT.

This clone was seen a few times. The chain joins TRBV9 to TRBJ2-2, with D possibly TRBD1 on 5 matching bases. The CDR3 loop spans 15 amino acids. Germline V CDR1 and CDR2: SGDLS, YYNGEE. Trimming left V 0 bases short and J 5 bases short, with 11 bases between. DNA of the CDR3: TGTGCCAGCAGCGTAGTTGCAGGGAAGACCGGGGAGCTGTTTTTT. Encoded protein: CASSVVAGKTGELFF. The full variable domain, rest sourced from reference TRBV9 and TRBJ2-2, is DSGVTQTPKHLITATGQRVTLRCSPRSGDLSVYWYQQSLDQGLQFLIQYYNGEERAKGNILERFSAQQFPDLHSELNLSSLELGDSALYFCASSVVAGKTGELFFGEGSRLTVL.

V is TRBV27 and J is TRBJ2-7; 9 bases fit TRBD2. The CDR3 has 16 amino acids. V shed 0 bases and J 4 bases; nucleotides not matched to a gene: 7. CDR1 is MNHEY, CDR2 SMNVEV, per germline (reference sequence). Written as DNA, the CDR3 is TGTGCCAGCAGTTTATCCTTCGCGGGAGGGCCGTACGAGCAGTACTTC. Translation: CASSLSFAGGPYEQYF.

The chain has TRBV5-1 and TRBJ2-6; the D gene is possibly TRBD1 (6 bases). The V and J ends lost 5 bases and 4 bases respectively, with 13 bases between them. This CDR3 contains 15 residues. CDR1 is SGHRS and CDR2 is YFSETQ in the germline V gene. The CDR3, as DNA: TGCGCCAGCAGTTACCAGGGGACCGGGGCCAACGTCCTGACTTTC. This codes for CASSYQGTGANVLTF.

The chain uses TRBV4-3 and TRBJ2-2; 8 nucleotides align to TRBD2. With V trimmed by 4 bases and J by 3 bases, 7 bases remained unmatched. CDR3 length: 16 amino acids. The germline gives CDR1 LGHNA, CDR2 YSLEER. The CDR3 DNA is TGCGCCAGCAGCCCCACGGGGGGGCCGGACACCGGGGAGCTGTTTTTT. Translation: CASSPTGGPDTGELFF.

This clone was detected only a few times. The rearrangement uses TRBV30 and TRBJ1-6, with 7 bases that match TRBD1. Looked up from germline, CDR1 is GTSNPN and CDR2 is SVGIG (reference sequence). This CDR3 comprises 14 residues. The J segment lost 10 bases and the V segment lost 3 bases, leaving 9 bases of the junction unmatched. CDR3 DNA sequence: TGTGCCTGGAGCGTGACAGGGAGAAGATCACCCCTCCACTTT. It specifies CAWSVTGRRSPLHF.

The V call is TRBV6-1, the J call TRBJ1-2; D gene uncertain. CDR3 length: 13 amino acids. Germline V CDR1 and CDR2: MNHNS, SASEGT. V lost 7 bases and J 5 bases, leaving 14 bases between the germline ends. CDR3 sequence: CASTEGVFYGYTF. The DNA for the CDR3 is TGTGCCAGCACCGAAGGAGTGTTTTATGGCTACACCTTC.

The rearrangement uses TRBV28 and TRBJ1-4; D gene uncertain. CDR1 and CDR2 (germline): MDHEN, SYDVKM. The CDR3 is made up of 17 amino acids. Trimming left V 8 bases short and J 3 bases short, with 22 bases between. The CDR3 here is CASRIHSDPLSNEKLFF. The CDR3 coding sequence is TGTGCCAGCCGAATTCACAGTGATCCCCTCTCTAATGAAAAACTGTTTTTT.

The rearrangement links TRBV19 to TRBJ2-5; 7 bases line up with TRBD1. This CDR3 is built from 12 residues. J was trimmed by 4 bases and V by 6 bases; bases with no gene match: 2. Germline CDR1 is LNHDA and CDR2 is SQIVND (reference sequence). The CDR3, as DNA: TGTGCCAGTAGGGCAGGGGGAGAGACCCAGTACTTC. Translating gives CASRAGGETQYF.

The chain carries TRBV4-1 and TRBJ2-1; possibly TRBD1 for D (5 bases). The germline V gene has CDR1 MGHRA and CDR2 YSYEKL. This CDR3 region has 15 residues. Trimming left V 1 base short and J 5 bases short, with 12 bases between. CDR3: CASSQGQRTDNEQFF. The CDR3 DNA is TGCGCCAGCAGCCAAGGACAGAGGACGGACAATGAGCAGTTCTTC.